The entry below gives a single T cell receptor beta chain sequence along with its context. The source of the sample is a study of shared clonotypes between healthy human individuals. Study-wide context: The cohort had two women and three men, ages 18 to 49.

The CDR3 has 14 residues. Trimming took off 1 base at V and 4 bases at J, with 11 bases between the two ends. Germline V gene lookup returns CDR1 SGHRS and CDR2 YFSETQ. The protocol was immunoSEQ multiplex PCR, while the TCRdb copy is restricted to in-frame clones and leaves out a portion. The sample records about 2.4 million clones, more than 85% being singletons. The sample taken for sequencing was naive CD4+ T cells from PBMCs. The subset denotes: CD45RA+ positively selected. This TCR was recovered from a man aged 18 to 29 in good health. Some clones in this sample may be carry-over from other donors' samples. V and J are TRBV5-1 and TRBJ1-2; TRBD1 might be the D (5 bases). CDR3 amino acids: CASSLSQGAYGYTF. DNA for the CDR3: TGCGCCAGCAGCTTGTCCCAGGGAGCCTATGGCTACACCTTC.